A selection of T cell receptor beta chains follows, all from one sample in a study of cytomegalovirus exposure and HLA in healthy donors. Sequenced by immunoSEQ multiplex PCR; TCRdb stores in-frame clones only, minus some. In the table there are roughly 190,000 clones, 75% to 90% of which are singletons. Source material: PBMCs. Receptors were obtained from a man aged 40-49 years in good health and CMV-seropositive. Both conserved end residues are part of each CDR3. The order of the fields is clone size, J gene, V gene, D gene, CDR3 protein, CDR3 DNA. The D gene is left open where the match is weak. Size is omitted from some rows. Given values are once, few, many or a class for expanded clones.

abundance: few; j_gene: TRBJ1-2; v_gene: TRBV4-3; d_gene: .; CDR3aa: CASSPNGAGDNYGYTF; CDR3nt: TGCGCCAGCAGCCCTAATGGAGCAGGGGATAACTATGGCTACACCTTC
abundance: .; j_gene: TRBJ2-7; v_gene: TRBV10-3; d_gene: .; CDR3aa: CAISEVGRDEQYF; CDR3nt: TGTGCCATCAGTGAGGTGGGGCGCGACGAGCAGTACTTC
abundance: .; j_gene: TRBJ1-1; v_gene: TRBV2; d_gene: TRBD1; CDR3aa: CASNPRGQGLRSTEAFF; CDR3nt: TGTGCCAGCAACCCCCGCGGACAGGGGTTAAGGAGCACTGAAGCTTTCTTT
abundance: .; j_gene: TRBJ2-2; v_gene: TRBV6-5; d_gene: TRBD2; CDR3aa: CASSPGGAHTGELFF; CDR3nt: TGTGCCAGCAGCCCGGGGGGGGCACACACCGGGGAGCTGTTTTTT
abundance: .; j_gene: TRBJ2-5; v_gene: TRBV5-6; d_gene: .; CDR3aa: CASSFRPGETQYF; CDR3nt: TGTGCCAGCAGCTTTCGTCCGGGAGAGACCCAGTACTTC
abundance: .; j_gene: TRBJ1-2; v_gene: TRBV27; d_gene: TRBD1; CDR3aa: CASSLRTPGQYLTGYGYTF; CDR3nt: TGTGCCAGCAGTTTACGCACACCGGGACAGTACCTAACTGGCTATGGCTACACCTTC
abundance: .; j_gene: TRBJ2-1; v_gene: TRBV7-9; d_gene: TRBD2; CDR3aa: CASSGPGLAEDEQFF; CDR3nt: TGTGCCAGCAGCGGTCCGGGACTAGCGGAAGATGAGCAGTTCTTC
abundance: few; j_gene: TRBJ1-1; v_gene: TRBV20-1; d_gene: .; CDR3aa: CSASGNTEAFF; CDR3nt: TGCAGTGCTAGCGGGAACACTGAAGCTTTCTTT
abundance: .; j_gene: TRBJ1-1; v_gene: TRBV28; d_gene: .; CDR3aa: CASTVMNTEAFF; CDR3nt: TGTGCCAGCACAGTCATGAACACTGAAGCTTTCTTT
abundance: .; j_gene: TRBJ2-3; v_gene: TRBV5-1; d_gene: .; CDR3aa: CASSPGLQDTQYF; CDR3nt: TGCGCCAGCAGCCCGGGACTCCAGGATACGCAGTATTTT
abundance: .; j_gene: TRBJ1-4; v_gene: TRBV4-3; d_gene: TRBD1; CDR3aa: CASSHHPPGQGDINEKLFF; CDR3nt: TGCGCCAGCAGCCATCACCCACCGGGACAGGGGGATATTAATGAAAAACTGTTTTTT
abundance: .; j_gene: TRBJ2-5; v_gene: TRBV27; d_gene: TRBD1; CDR3aa: CASSLSGTGGRETQYF; CDR3nt: TGTGCCAGCAGTTTATCTGGGACAGGGGGCAGGGAGACCCAGTACTTC
abundance: once; j_gene: TRBJ2-7; v_gene: TRBV19; d_gene: TRBD1; CDR3aa: CASSIEVTGGGLDEQYF; CDR3nt: TGTGCCAGTAGTATCGAGGTCACAGGGGGCGGACTCGACGAGCAGTACTTC
abundance: .; j_gene: TRBJ2-7; v_gene: TRBV9; d_gene: TRBD2; CDR3aa: CASSPWGGRDEQYF; CDR3nt: TGTGCCAGCAGCCCCTGGGGAGGGCGCGACGAGCAGTACTTC
abundance: .; j_gene: TRBJ2-7; v_gene: TRBV9; d_gene: TRBD2; CDR3aa: CASSVAESGGFYEQYF; CDR3nt: TGTGCCAGCAGCGTAGCCGAGTCGGGGGGGTTTTACGAGCAGTACTTC
abundance: once; j_gene: TRBJ2-7; v_gene: TRBV5-6; d_gene: TRBD1; CDR3aa: CASSGTGKTYEQYF; CDR3nt: TGTGCCAGCAGCGGGACAGGGAAGACCTACGAGCAGTACTTC
abundance: .; j_gene: TRBJ2-6; v_gene: TRBV15; d_gene: .; CDR3aa: CATSGGLGGSGANVLTF; CDR3nt: TGTGCCACCAGCGGCGGGCTGGGGGGCTCTGGGGCCAACGTCCTGACTTTC